The sequence of this T cell receptor (beta chain) was determined in a study of neoadjuvant anti-PD-1 for oral cavity cancer. Findings and caveats of the study: Non-responders to neoadjuvant nivolumab had significantly more clonal PBMC T cells than responders. Pretreatment Treg/Th17 ratio correlated inversely with post-treatment tumor clonality.

This CDR3 contains 13 residues. V gave up 10 bases and J gave up 2 bases; unmatched junction bases: 7. The V gene's germline CDR1 is MGHDK and CDR2 SYGVNS. Concerning this clone itself: The antigen is not known.

Six replicates per PBMC sample, mostly from approximately 0.45 ug of genomic DNA. The method was immunoSEQ multiplex PCR; TCRdb's version includes in-frame clones alone and lacks a portion of them. The sample includes several thousand clones, 76% of them seen just once. This TCR was recovered from a person aged 35 to 85 with oral cavity squamous cell carcinoma. This chain connects TRBV25-1 to TRBJ2-5; TRBD1 aligns across 7 bases. The material was PBMCs, obtained before nivolumab (anti-PD-1) treatment. DNA for the CDR3: TGTGCCACCGCCGGGACAGTACAAGAGACCCAGTACTTC. Its protein product is CATAGTVQETQYF.